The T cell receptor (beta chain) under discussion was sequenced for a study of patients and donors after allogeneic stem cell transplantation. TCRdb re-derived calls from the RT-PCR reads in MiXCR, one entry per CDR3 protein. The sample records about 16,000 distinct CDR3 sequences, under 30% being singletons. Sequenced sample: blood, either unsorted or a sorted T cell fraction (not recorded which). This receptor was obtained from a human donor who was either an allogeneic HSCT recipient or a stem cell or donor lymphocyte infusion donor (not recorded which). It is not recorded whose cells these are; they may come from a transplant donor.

CDR3 region: CASSPPDSLGTEAFF. The CDR3 nucleotides read TGTGCCAGCAGCCCCCCGGACAGTCTGGGAACTGAAGCTTTCTTT. The J gene is TRBJ1-1, the V gene TRBV6-5; D possibly corresponds to TRBD1 (6 bases). From germline, CDR1 is MNHEY and CDR2 SVGAGI. The V and J ends lost 6 bases and 5 bases respectively, with 19 bases between them. The CDR3 spans 15 residues.